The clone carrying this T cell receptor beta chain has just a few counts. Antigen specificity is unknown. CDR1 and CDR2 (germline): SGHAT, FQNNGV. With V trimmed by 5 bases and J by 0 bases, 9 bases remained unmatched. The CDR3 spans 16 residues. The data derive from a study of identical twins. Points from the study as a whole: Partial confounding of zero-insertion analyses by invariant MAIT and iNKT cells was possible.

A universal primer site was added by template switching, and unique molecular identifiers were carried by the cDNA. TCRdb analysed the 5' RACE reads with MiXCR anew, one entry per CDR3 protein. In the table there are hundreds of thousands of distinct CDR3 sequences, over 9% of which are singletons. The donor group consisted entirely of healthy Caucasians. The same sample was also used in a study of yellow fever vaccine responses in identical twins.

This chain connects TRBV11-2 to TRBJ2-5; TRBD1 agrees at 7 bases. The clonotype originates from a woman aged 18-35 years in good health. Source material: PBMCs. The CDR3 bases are TGTGCCAGCAGCGTCCCGACAGGGATGTACCAAGAGACCCAGTACTTC. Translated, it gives CASSVPTGMYQETQYF. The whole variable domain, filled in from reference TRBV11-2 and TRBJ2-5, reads EAGVAQSPRYKIIEKRQSVAFWCNPISGHATLYWYQQILGQGPKLLIQFQNNGVVDDSQLPKDRFSAERLKGVDSTLKIQPAKLEDSAVYLCASSVPTGMYQETQYFGPGTRLLVL.